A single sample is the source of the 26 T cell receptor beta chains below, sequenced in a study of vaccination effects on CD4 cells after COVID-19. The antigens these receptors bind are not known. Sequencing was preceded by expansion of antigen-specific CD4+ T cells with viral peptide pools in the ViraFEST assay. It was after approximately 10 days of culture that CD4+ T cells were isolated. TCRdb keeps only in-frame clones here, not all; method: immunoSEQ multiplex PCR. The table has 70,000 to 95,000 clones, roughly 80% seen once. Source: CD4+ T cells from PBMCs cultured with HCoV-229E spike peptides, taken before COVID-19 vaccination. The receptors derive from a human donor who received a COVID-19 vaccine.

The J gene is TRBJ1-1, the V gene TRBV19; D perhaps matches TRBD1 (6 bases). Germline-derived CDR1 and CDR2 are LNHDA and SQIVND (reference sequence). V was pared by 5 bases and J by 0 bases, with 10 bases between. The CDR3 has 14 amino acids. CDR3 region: CASSHDRLNTEAFF. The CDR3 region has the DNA TGTGCCAGTAGTCATGACAGGCTGAACACTGAAGCTTTCTTT.

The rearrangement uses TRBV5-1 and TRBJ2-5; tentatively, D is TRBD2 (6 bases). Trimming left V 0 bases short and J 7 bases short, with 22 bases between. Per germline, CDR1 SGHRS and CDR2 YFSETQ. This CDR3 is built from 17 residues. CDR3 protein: CASSLDGTARLGGTQYF. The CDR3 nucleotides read TGCGCCAGCAGCTTGGATGGGACTGCGAGGCTAGGTGGGACCCAGTACTTC.

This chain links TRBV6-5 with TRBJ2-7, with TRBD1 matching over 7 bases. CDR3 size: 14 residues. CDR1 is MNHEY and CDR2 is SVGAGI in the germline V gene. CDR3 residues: CATLIPGQHYEQYV. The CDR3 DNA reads TGCGCGACCTTAATTCCGGGACAGCATTACGAGCAGTACGTC.

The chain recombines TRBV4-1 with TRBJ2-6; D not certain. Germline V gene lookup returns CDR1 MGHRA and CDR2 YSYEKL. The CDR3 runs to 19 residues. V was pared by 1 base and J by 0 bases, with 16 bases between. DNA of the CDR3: TGCGCCAGCAGCCAAGGGCTGTCAGGATTATACTCTGGGGCCAACGTCCTGACTTTC. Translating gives CASSQGLSGLYSGANVLTF.

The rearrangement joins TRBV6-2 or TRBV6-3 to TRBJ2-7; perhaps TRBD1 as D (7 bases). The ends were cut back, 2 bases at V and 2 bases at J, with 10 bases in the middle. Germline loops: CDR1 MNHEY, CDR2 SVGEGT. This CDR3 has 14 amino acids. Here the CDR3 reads CASSYGRGAYEQYV. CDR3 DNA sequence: TGTGCCAGCAGTTACGGCAGGGGGGCCTACGAGCAGTACGTC.

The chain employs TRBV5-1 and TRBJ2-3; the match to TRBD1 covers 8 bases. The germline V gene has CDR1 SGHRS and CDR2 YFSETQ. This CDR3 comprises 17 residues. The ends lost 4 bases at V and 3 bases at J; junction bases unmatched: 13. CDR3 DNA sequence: TGCGCCAGCAGCCTGGATCCCAGGGGGCAACTTACAGATACGCAGTATTTT. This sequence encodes CASSLDPRGQLTDTQYF.

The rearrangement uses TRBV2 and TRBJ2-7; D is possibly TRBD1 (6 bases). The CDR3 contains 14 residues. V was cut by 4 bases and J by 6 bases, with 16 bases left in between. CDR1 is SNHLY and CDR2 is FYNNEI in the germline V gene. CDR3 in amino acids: CASSALPKGVEQYV. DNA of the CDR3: TGTGCCAGCAGTGCCCTCCCGAAGGGGGTCGAGCAGTACGTC.

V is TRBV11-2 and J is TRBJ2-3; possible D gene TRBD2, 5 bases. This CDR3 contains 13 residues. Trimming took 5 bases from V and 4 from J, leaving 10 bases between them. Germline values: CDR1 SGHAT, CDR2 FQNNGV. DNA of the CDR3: TGTGCCAGCAGCACCCGAGCGGCAGATACGCAGTATTTT. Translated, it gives CASSTRAADTQYF.

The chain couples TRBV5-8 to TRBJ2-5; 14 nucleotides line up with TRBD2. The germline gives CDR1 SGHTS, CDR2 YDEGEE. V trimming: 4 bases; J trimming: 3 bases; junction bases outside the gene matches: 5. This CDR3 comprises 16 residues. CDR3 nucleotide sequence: TGTGCCAGCAGCATCGGACTAGCGGGGGGAAAAGAGACCCAGTACTTC. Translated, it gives CASSIGLAGGKETQYF.

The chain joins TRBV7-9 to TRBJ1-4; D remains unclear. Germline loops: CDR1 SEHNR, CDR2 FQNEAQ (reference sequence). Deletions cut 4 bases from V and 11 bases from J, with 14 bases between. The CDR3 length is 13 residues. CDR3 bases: TGTGCCAGCAGCTCAACGAGTCAGACTAAACTGTTTTTT. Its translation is CASSSTSQTKLFF.

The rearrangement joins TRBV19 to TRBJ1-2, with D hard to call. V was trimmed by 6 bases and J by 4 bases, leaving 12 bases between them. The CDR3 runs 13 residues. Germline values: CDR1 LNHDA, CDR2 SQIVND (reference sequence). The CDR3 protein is CASSPDGSYGYTF. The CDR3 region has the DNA TGTGCCAGTAGCCCTGATGGGTCCTATGGCTACACCTTC.

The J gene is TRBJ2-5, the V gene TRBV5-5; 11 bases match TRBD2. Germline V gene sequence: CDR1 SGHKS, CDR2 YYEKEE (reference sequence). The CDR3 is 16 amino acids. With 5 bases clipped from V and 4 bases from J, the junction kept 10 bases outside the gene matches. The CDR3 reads CASRLLSGGAPETQYF. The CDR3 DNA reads TGTGCCAGCAGACTACTTAGCGGGGGGGCCCCAGAGACCCAGTACTTC.

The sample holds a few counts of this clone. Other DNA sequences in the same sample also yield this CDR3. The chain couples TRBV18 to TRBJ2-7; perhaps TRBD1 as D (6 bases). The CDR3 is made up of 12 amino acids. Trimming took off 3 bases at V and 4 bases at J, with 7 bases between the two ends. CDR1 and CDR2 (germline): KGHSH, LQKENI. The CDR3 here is CASSPDRYEQYV. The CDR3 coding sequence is TGTGCCAGCTCACCCGACAGGTACGAGCAGTACGTC.

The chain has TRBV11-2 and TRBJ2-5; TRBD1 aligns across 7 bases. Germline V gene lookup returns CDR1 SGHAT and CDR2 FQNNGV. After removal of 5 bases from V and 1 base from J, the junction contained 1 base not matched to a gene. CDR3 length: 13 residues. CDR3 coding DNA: TGTGCCAGCAGCCGGGACAGCCAAGAGACCCAGTACTTC. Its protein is CASSRDSQETQYF.

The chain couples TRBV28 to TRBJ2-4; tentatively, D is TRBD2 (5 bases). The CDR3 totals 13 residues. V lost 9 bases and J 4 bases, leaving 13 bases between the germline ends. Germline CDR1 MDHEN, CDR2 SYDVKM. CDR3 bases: TGTGCCAGGGTAGCGAATAATAAAAACATTCAGTACTTC. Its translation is CARVANNKNIQYF.

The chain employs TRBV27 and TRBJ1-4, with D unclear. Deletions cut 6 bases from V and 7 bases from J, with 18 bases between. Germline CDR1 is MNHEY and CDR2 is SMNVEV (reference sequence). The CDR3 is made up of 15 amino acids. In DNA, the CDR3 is TGTGCCAGCAGACGAAAGGCGGTTAGTAGTGAAAAACTGTTTTTT. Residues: CASRRKAVSSEKLFF.

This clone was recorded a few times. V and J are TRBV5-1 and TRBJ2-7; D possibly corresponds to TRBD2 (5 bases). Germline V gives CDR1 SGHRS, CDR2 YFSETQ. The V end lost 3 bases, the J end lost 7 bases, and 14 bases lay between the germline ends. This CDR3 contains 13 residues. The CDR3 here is CASSWERGFEQYV. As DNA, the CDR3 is TGCGCCAGCAGCTGGGAGCGAGGATTTGAGCAGTACGTC.

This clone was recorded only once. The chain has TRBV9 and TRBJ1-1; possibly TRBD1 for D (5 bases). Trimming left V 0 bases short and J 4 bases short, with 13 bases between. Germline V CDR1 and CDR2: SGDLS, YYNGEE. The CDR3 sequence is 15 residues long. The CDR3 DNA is TGTGCCAGCAGCGTAGTGGGGCAGGGCGGCACTGAAGCTTTCTTT. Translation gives CASSVVGQGGTEAFF.

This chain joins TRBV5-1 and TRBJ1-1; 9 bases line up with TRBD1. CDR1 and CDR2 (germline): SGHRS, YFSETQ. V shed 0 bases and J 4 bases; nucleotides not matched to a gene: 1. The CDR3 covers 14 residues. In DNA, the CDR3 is TGCGCCAGCAGCTTGGGGACAGGGGCCACTGAAGCTTTCTTT. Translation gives CASSLGTGATEAFF. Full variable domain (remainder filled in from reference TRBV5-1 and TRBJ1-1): KAGVTQTPRYLIKTRGQQVTLSCSPISGHRSVSWYQQTPGQGLQFLFEYFSETQRNKGNFPGRFSGRQFSNSRSEMNVSTLELGDSALYLCASSLGTGATEAFFGQGTRLTVV.

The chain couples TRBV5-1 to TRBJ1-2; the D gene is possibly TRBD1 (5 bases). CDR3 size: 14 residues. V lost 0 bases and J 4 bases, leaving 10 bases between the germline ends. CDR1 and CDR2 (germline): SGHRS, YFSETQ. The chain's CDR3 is CASSLDGGGYGYTF. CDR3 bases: TGCGCCAGCAGCTTGGATGGGGGGGGCTATGGCTACACCTTC.

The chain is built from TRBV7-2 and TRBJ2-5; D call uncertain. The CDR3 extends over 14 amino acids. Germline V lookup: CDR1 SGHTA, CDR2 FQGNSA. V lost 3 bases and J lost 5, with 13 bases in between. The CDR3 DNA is TGTGCCAGCAGCTTTGGGCCATATACCGAGACCCAGTACTTC. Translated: CASSFGPYTETQYF.

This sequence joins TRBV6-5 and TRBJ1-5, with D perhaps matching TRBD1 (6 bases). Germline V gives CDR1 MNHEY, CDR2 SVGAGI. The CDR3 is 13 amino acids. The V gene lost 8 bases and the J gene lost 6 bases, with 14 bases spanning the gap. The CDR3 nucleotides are TGTGCCAGCTGGGGGGCGAGAGGTCAGCCCCAGCATTTT. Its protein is CASWGARGQPQHF.

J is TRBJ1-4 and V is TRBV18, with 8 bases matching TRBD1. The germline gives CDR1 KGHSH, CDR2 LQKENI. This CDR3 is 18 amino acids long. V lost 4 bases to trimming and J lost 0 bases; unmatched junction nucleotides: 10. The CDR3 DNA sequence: TGTGCCAGCTCACTTTCAACAGGGGGACCTGCAACTAATGAAAAACTGTTTTTT. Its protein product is CASSLSTGGPATNEKLFF.

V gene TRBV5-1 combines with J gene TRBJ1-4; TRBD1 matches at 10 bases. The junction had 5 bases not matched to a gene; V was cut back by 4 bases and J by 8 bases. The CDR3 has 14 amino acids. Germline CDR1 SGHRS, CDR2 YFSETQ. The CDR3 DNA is TGCGCCAGCAGCATCCGACAGGGGGCAGAAAAACTGTTTTTT. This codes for CASSIRQGAEKLFF.

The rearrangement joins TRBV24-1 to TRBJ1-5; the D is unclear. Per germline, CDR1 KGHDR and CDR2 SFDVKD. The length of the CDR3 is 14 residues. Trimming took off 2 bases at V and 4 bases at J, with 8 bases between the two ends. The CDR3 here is CATSDSRTNQPQHF. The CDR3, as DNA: TGTGCCACCAGTGATTCCCGAACGAATCAGCCCCAGCATTTT.

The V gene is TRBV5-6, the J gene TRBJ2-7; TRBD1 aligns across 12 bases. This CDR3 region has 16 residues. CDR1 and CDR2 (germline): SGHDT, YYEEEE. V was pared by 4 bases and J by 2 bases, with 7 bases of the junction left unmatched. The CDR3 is CASSTPGQGAPYEQYV. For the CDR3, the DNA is TGTGCCAGCAGCACCCCGGGACAGGGGGCACCCTACGAGCAGTACGTC.